The 17 T cell receptor beta chains given below trace back to one sample, sequenced in a study of shared clonotypes between healthy human individuals. Produced via immunoSEQ multiplex PCR; TCRdb's table is partial and in-frame only. The sample records some 1,100,000 clones, roughly 74% being singletons. What was sequenced was memory CD4+ T cells from PBMCs. The subset: CD45RA-negative fraction. The receptors were sampled from a man younger than 35 in good health. Some clones in this sample may be carry-over from other donors' samples.

V and J are TRBV5-1 and TRBJ2-7, with TRBD2 as a possible D gene (5 bases). Germline values: CDR1 SGHRS, CDR2 YFSETQ. The CDR3 is 11 amino acids. V lost 3 bases and J 7 bases, leaving 8 bases between the germline ends. The CDR3 nucleotides read TGCGCCAGCAGCTCGGACTTTGAGCAGTACTTC. Encoded protein: CASSSDFEQYF.

The chain has TRBV5-6 and TRBJ2-4; D may match TRBD1 or TRBD2 (6 bases each). This CDR3 spans 13 amino acids. In germline, CDR1 is SGHDT, CDR2 YYEEEE. Trimming left V 2 bases short and J 7 bases short, with 10 bases between. The CDR3 loop reads CASSFRGGNIQYF. The CDR3 DNA sequence: TGTGCCAGCAGCTTCAGAGGGGGGAACATTCAGTACTTC.

This clone was found once. The chain couples TRBV6-5 to TRBJ2-2, with 9 bases fitting TRBD2. With V trimmed by 8 bases and J by 5 bases, 9 bases remained unmatched. The CDR3 spans 15 residues. Germline V gives CDR1 MNHEY, CDR2 SVGAGI. The CDR3 DNA reads TGTGCCAGCCGGAATAGCGGGAGTGGGACCGGGGAGCTGTTTTTT. The encoded protein is CASRNSGSGTGELFF.

The chain joins TRBV7-9 to TRBJ2-1; D is ambiguous. The CDR3 spans 14 residues. V was shortened by 5 bases and J by 9 bases, with 17 bases between the two germline ends. Germline V gene lookup returns CDR1 SEHNR and CDR2 FQNEAQ (reference sequence). Written as DNA, the CDR3 is TGTGCCAGCAGCCCCTTACGGACCGGGCGTGAGCAGTTCTTC. The encoded protein is CASSPLRTGREQFF.

V and J are TRBV5-6 and TRBJ2-7; D remains ambiguous. The CDR3 is 12 amino acids. Between the trimmed V and J ends, which lost 4 bases and 3 bases, there was a span of 8 bases. Germline assignment: CDR1 SGHDT and CDR2 YYEEEE. Here the CDR3 reads CASSIGYYEQYF. CDR3 in DNA: TGTGCCAGCAGCATAGGCTACTACGAGCAGTACTTC. Full variable domain (outside the CDR3, taken from reference TRBV5-6 and TRBJ2-7): DAGVTQSPTHLIKTRGQQVTLRCSPKSGHDTVSWYQQALGQGPQFIFQYYEEEERQRGNFPDRFSGHQFPNYSSELNVNALLLGDSALYLCASSIGYYEQYFGPGTRLTVT.

This rearrangement joins TRBV2 to TRBJ2-1; 11 nucleotides align to TRBD2. This CDR3 comprises 15 residues. CDR1 SNHLY and CDR2 FYNNEI come from the germline V gene. V shed 9 bases, J shed 0 bases, and the junction held 4 bases outside the gene matches. The CDR3 DNA is TGTGCCAGTGTAGCGGGGGGGAGCTCCTACAATGAGCAGTTCTTC. This translates into CASVAGGSSYNEQFF.

The V gene is TRBV5-1, the J gene TRBJ2-1; 12 bases map to TRBD2. The V gene's germline CDR1 is SGHRS and CDR2 YFSETQ. This CDR3 is 15 amino acids long. Trimming removed 3 bases from V and 6 bases from J; junction bases left unmatched: 4. The CDR3 DNA reads as TGCGCCAGCAGCTGGCTAGCGGGAGGGGTCAATGAGCAGTTCTTC. It specifies CASSWLAGGVNEQFF.

This clone was seen only once. J is TRBJ1-4 and V is TRBV15, with D tentatively TRBD1 (5 bases). V gave up 5 bases and J gave up 5 bases, with 9 bases separating them. This CDR3 has 13 residues. Germline loops: CDR1 LNHNV, CDR2 YYDKDF (reference sequence). CDR3 sequence: CATSRQLNEKLFF. The CDR3 coding sequence is TGTGCCACCAGCCGACAGTTAAATGAAAAACTGTTTTTT. Complete variable domain (other parts from reference TRBV15 and TRBJ1-4): DAMVIQNPRYQVTQFGKPVTLSCSQTLNHNVMYWYQQKSSQAPKLLFHYYDKDFNNEADTPDNFQSRRPNTSFCFLDIRSPGLGDTAMYLCATSRQLNEKLFFGSGTQLSVL.

The chain joins TRBV7-3 to TRBJ2-1; TRBD2 agrees at 9 bases. The ends lost 1 base at V and 9 bases at J; junction bases unmatched: 7. This CDR3 region has 15 residues. Germline CDR1 and CDR2: SGHTA and FQGTGA. The CDR3 DNA sequence: TGTGCCAGCAGCTTAAATAGCGGGAGAATCAGTGAGCAGTTCTTC. Its protein is CASSLNSGRISEQFF.

The J gene is TRBJ1-5, the V gene TRBV10-2; no clear D. The ends were cut back, 4 bases at V and 0 bases at J, with 4 bases in the middle. The CDR3 has 13 residues. Germline V gene sequence: CDR1 WSHSY, CDR2 SAAADI. In nucleotides, the CDR3 is TGCGCCAGCAGTGTTTATAGCAATCAGCCCCAGCATTTT. Translated: CASSVYSNQPQHF.

The J gene is TRBJ1-4, the V gene TRBV7-9; 9 nucleotides align to TRBD1. CDR1 is SEHNR, CDR2 FQNEAQ, per germline (reference sequence). The CDR3 is made up of 15 amino acids. J lost 8 bases, V lost 4 bases, and 8 bases had no gene match. CDR3 DNA: TGTGCCAGCAGCTCGGACAGGGGATCGGGCGAAAAACTGTTTTTT. It specifies CASSSDRGSGEKLFF. The whole variable domain, remainder taken from reference TRBV7-9 and TRBJ1-4, is DTGVSQNPRHKITKRGQNVTFRCDPISEHNRLYWYRQTLGQGPEFLTYFQNEAQLEKSRLLSDRFSAERPKGSFSTLEIQRTEQGDSAMYLCASSSDRGSGEKLFFGSGTQLSVL.

The V and J genes are TRBV7-3 and TRBJ2-3, with 11 bases identical to TRBD1. Germline V lookup: CDR1 SGHTA, CDR2 FQGTGA. CDR3 length equals 13 residues. Unmatched junction bases numbered 3, after V lost 5 bases and J lost 8 bases. The CDR3 reads CASSAGTGGTQYF. The CDR3 bases are TGTGCCAGCAGCGCTGGGACAGGGGGTACGCAGTATTTT.

This clone was seen just once. This chain connects TRBV4-1 to TRBJ2-5; D is unclear. This CDR3 comprises 15 residues. CDR1 is MGHRA and CDR2 is YSYEKL in the germline V gene. V was shortened by 1 base and J by 7 bases, with 16 bases between the two germline ends. DNA of the CDR3: TGCGCCAGCAGCCAAGCGAGAACCGCGATGGGGACCCAGTACTTC. Encoded protein: CASSQARTAMGTQYF.

The CDR3 DNA sequence: TGTGCCAGCAGCTTAGCGCCAGTTAATCAGCCCCAGCATTTT. It is translated as CASSLAPVNQPQHF. The V and J genes are TRBV7-2 and TRBJ1-5; no clear D gene. Trimming took off 0 bases at V and 4 bases at J, with 7 bases between the two ends. From germline, CDR1 is SGHTA and CDR2 FQGNSA. The CDR3 has 14 amino acids.

The rearrangement uses TRBV4-1 and TRBJ2-3; D is perhaps TRBD2 (6 bases). The CDR3 sequence is 15 residues long. Germline CDR1 MGHRA, CDR2 YSYEKL. Trimming left V 6 bases short and J 1 base short, with 14 bases between. As DNA, the CDR3 is TGCGCCAGCAGAAGGGCTAGCGCCGGCACAGATACGCAGTATTTT. Translating gives CASRRASAGTDTQYF.

The gene calls are TRBV11-1 and TRBJ1-1, with D maybe TRBD1 (5 bases). V lost 2 bases, J lost 1 base, and 14 bases lay in between. Germline CDR1 SGHAT, CDR2 FQDESV (reference sequence). The CDR3 has 16 residues. CDR3 nucleotides: TGTGCCAGCAGCTTACCGAACTCTGGGGCGAACACTGAAGCTTTCTTT. Protein sequence: CASSLPNSGANTEAFF.

The V gene is TRBV2, the J gene TRBJ2-7; 8 nucleotides agree with TRBD1. The junction had 13 bases not matched to a gene; V was cut back by 6 bases and J by 0 bases. This CDR3 region has 17 residues. Germline V CDR1 and CDR2: SNHLY, FYNNEI. The CDR3 region is CASRMIPGQANSYEQYF. The CDR3, as DNA: TGTGCCAGCAGAATGATACCGGGACAGGCTAACTCCTACGAGCAGTACTTC.